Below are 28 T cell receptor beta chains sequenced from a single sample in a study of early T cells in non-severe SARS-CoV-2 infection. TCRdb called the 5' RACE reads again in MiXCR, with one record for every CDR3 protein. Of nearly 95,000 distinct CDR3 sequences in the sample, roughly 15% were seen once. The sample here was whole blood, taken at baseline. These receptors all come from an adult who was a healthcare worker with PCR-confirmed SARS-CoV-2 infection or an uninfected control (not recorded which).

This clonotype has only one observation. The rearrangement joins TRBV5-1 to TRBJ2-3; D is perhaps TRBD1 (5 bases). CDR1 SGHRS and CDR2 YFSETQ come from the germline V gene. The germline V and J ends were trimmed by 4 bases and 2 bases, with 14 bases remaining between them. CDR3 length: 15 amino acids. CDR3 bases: TGCGCCAGCAGCGATGACAGTACTTCCACAGATACGCAGTATTTT. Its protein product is CASSDDSTSTDTQYF.

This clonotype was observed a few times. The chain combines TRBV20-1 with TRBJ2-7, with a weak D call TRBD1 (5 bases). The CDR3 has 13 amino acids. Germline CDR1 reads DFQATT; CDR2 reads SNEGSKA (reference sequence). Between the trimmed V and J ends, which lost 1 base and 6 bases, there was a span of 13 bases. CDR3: CSARVRQGSEQYF. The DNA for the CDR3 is TGCAGTGCTAGAGTCCGGCAGGGTAGCGAGCAGTACTTC.

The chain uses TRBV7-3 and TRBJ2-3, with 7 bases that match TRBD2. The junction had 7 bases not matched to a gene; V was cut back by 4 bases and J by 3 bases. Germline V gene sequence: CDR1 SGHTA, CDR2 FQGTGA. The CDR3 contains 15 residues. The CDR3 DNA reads TGTGCCAGCAGCTCCTTAGCGGGTTCGACAGATACGCAGTATTTT. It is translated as CASSSLAGSTDTQYF.

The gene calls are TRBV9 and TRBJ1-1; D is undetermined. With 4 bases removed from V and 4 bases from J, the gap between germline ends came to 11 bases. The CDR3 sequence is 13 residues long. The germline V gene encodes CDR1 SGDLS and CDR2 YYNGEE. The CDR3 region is CASSLKPGTEAFF. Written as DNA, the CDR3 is TGTGCCAGCAGCTTGAAGCCGGGCACTGAAGCTTTCTTT.

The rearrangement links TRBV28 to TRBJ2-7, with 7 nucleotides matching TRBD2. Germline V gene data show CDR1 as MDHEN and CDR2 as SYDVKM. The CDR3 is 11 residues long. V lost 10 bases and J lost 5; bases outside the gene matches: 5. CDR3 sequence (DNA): TGTGCCACATACCGGGGGGACGAGCAGTACTTC. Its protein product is CATYRGDEQYF.

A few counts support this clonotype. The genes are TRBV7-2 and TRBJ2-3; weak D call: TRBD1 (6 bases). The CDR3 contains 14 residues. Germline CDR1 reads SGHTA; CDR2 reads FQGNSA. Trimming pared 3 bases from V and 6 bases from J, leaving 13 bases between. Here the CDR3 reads CASSLYRESDTQYF. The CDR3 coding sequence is TGTGCCAGCAGCTTGTACAGGGAGTCCGATACGCAGTATTTT.

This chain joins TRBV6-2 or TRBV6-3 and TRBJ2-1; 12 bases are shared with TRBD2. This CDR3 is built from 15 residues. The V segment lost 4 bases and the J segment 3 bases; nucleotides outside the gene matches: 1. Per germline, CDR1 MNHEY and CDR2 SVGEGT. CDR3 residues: CASSSTSGSYNEQFF. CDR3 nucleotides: TGTGCCAGCAGTTCGACTAGCGGGAGCTACAATGAGCAGTTCTTC.

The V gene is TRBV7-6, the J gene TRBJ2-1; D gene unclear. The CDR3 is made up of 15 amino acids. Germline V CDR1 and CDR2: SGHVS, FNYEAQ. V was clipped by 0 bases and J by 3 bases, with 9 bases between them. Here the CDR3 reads CASSLAGSNYNEQFF. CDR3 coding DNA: TGTGCCAGCAGCTTAGCTGGGTCGAACTACAATGAGCAGTTCTTC.

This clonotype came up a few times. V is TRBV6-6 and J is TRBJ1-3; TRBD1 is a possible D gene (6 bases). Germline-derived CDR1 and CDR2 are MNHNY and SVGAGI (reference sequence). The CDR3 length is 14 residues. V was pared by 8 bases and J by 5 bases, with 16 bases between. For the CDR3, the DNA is TGTGCCAGCTCCCCAGGGGTTTCAAGAAACACCATATATTTT. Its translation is CASSPGVSRNTIYF.

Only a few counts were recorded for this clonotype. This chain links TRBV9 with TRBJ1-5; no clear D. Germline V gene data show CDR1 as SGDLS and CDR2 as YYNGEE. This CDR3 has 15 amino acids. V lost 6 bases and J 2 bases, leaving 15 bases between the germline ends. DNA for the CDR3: TGTGCCAGCACCCACCTACGTAGGGGCAATCAGCCCCAGCATTTT. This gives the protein CASTHLRRGNQPQHF. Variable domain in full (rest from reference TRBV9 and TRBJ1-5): DSGVTQTPKHLITATGQRVTLRCSPRSGDLSVYWYQQSLDQGLQFLIQYYNGEERAKGNILERFSAQQFPDLHSELNLSSLELGDSALYFCASTHLRRGNQPQHFGDGTRLSIL.

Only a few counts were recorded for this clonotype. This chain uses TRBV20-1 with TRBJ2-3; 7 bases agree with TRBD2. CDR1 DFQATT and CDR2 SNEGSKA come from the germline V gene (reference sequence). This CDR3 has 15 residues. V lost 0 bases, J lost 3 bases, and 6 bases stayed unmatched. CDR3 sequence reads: CSAREGGSITDTQYF. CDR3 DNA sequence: TGCAGTGCTAGAGAGGGCGGGAGTATTACAGATACGCAGTATTTT.

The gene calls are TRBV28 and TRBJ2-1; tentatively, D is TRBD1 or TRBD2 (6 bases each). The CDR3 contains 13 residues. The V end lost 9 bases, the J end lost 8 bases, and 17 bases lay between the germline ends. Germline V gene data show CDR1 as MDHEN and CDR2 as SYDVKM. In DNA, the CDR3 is TGTGCCAGTTGGCCGGGGGCTGGGGATGAGCAGTTCTTC. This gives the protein CASWPGAGDEQFF.

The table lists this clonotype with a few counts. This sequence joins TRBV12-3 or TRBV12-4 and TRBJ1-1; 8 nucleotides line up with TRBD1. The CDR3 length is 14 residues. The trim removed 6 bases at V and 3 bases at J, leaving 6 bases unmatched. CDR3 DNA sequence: TGTGCCAGCAGGGGACAGGAAGGGCACACTGAAGCTTTCTTT. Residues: CASRGQEGHTEAFF.

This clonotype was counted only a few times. In DNA, the CDR3 is TGTGCCAGCAGTTACAACCTAGGGATATACAATGAGCAGTTCTTC. It specifies CASSYNLGIYNEQFF. J is TRBJ2-1 and V is TRBV6-2 or TRBV6-3, with unresolved D. V was clipped by 2 bases and J by 4 bases, with 12 bases between them. This CDR3 has 15 residues. CDR1 is MNHEY and CDR2 is SVGEGT in the germline V gene.

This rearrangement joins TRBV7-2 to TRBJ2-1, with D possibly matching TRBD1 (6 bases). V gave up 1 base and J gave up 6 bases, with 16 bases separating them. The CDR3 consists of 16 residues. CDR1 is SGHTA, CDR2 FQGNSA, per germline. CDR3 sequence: CASSLVGQGTGNEQFF. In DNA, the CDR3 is TGTGCCAGCAGCTTAGTTGGTCAGGGGACGGGCAATGAGCAGTTCTTC.

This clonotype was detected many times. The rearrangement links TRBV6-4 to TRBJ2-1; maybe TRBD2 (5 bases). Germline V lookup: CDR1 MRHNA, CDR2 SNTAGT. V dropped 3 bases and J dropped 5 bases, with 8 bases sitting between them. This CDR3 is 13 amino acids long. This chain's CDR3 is CASSELGNNEQFF. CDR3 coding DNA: TGTGCCAGCAGTGAACTAGGTAACAATGAGCAGTTCTTC.

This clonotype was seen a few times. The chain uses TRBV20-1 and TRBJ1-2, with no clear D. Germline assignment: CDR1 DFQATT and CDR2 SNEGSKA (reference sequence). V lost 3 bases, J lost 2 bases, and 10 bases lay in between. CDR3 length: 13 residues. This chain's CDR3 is CSARKDGNYGYTF. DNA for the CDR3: TGCAGTGCTAGGAAGGACGGAAACTATGGCTACACCTTC.

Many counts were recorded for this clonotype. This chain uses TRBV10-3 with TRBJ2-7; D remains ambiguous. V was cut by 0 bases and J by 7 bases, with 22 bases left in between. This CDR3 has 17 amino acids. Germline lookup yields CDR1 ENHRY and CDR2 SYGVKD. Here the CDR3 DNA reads TGTGCCATCAGTGAGTCGTTGCCAGGCTATACCCTTTTTGAGCAGTACTTC. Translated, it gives CAISESLPGYTLFEQYF.

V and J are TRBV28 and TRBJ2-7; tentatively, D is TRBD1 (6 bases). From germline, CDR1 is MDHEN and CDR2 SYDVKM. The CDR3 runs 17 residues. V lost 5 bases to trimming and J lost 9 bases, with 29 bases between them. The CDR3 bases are TGTGCCAGCAGTCCCCAGGTATACCTTGACAGGCCTCAAGGGCAGTACTTC. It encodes CASSPQVYLDRPQGQYF.

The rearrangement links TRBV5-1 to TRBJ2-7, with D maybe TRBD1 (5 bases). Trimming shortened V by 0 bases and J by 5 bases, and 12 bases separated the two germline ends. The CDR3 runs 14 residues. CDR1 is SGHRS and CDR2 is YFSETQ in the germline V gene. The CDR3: CASSLGQSANEQYF. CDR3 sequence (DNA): TGCGCCAGCAGCTTGGGACAGTCGGCTAACGAGCAGTACTTC. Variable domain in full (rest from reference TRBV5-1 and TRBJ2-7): KAGVTQTPRYLIKTRGQQVTLSCSPISGHRSVSWYQQTPGQGLQFLFEYFSETQRNKGNFPGRFSGRQFSNSRSEMNVSTLELGDSALYLCASSLGQSANEQYFGPGTRLTVT.

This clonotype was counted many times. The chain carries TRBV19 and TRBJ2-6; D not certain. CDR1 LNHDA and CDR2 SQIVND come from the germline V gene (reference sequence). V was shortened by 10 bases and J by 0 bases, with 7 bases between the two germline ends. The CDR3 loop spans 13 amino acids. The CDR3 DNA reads TGTGCCAACAAGTCCTCTGGGGCCAACGTCCTGACTTTC. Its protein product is CANKSSGANVLTF.

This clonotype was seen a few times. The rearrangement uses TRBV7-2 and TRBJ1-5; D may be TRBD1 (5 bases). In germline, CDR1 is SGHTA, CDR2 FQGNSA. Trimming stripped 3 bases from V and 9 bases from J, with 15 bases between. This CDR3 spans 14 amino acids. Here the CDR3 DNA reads TGTGCCAGCAGCTTTACCGGGACGTTTCGGCCCCAGCATTTT. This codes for CASSFTGTFRPQHF.

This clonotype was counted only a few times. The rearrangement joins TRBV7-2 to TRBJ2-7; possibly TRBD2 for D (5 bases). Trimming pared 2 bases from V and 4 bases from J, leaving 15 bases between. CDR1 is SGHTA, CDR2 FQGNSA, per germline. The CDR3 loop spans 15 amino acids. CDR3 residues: CASSLLAGRGYEQYF. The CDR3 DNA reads TGTGCCAGCAGCTTACTGGCGGGTCGAGGGTACGAGCAGTACTTC.

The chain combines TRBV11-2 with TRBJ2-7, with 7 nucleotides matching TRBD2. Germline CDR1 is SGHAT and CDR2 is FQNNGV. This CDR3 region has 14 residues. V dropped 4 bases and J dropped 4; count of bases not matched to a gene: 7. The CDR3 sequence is CASSSVGREYEQYF. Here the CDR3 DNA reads TGTGCCAGCAGCTCCGTCGGGCGGGAGTACGAGCAGTACTTC.

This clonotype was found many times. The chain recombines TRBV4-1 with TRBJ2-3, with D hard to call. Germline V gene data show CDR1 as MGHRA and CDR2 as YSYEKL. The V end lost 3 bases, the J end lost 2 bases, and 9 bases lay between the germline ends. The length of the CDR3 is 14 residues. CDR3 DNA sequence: TGCGCCAGCAGCCATCCAGCGTCCACAGATACGCAGTATTTT. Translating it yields CASSHPASTDTQYF.

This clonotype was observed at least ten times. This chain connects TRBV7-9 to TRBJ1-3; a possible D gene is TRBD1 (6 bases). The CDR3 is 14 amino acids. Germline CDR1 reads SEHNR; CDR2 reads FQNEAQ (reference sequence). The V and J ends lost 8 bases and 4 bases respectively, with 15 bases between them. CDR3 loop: CASGQEGTGNTIYF. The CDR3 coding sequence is TGTGCCAGCGGGCAGGAGGGGACAGGAAACACCATATATTTT.

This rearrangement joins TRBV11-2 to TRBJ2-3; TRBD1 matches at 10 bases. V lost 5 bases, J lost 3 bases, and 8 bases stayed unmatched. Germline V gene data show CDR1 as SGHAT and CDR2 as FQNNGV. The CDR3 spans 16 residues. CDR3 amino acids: CASSRRLDRGTDTQYF. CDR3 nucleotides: TGTGCCAGCAGCAGACGCTTGGACAGGGGGACAGATACGCAGTATTTT.

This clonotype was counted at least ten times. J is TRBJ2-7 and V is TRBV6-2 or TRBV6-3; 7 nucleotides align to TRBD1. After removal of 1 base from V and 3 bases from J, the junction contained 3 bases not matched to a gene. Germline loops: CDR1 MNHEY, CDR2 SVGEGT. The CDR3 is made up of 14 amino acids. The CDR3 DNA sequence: TGTGCCAGCAGTTACTGGGGACAGATCTACGAGCAGTACTTC. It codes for CASSYWGQIYEQYF.